The 10 T cell receptor beta chains in this list originate from one sample, sequenced in a study of control samples from healthy donors and cancer patients. The data were produced by immunoSEQ multiplex PCR, yet TCRdb's version contains in-frame clones alone and is incomplete. The sample yields about 130,000 clones, roughly nine tenths seen once. Input material: PBMCs. The receptors shown here come from a man aged 50 to 60 with head and neck cancer.

The V and J genes are TRBV6-5 and TRBJ2-5; possibly TRBD2 for D (6 bases). V lost 2 bases and J lost 5, with 18 bases in between. The CDR3 is 16 residues long. Germline-derived CDR1 and CDR2 are MNHEY and SVGAGI. The CDR3 spells CASSYGGAGWGETQYF. DNA of the CDR3: TGTGCCAGCAGTTACGGCGGGGCCGGGTGGGGGGAGACCCAGTACTTC.

CDR3 protein: CASSLDTNYGYTF. The DNA of the CDR3 is TGTGCCAGTAGCTTGGACACGAACTATGGCTACACCTTC. The gene calls are TRBV19 and TRBJ1-2; possible D gene TRBD1, 5 bases. Germline V lookup: CDR1 LNHDA, CDR2 SQIVND (reference sequence). CDR3 length equals 13 residues. Trimming pared 6 bases from V and 2 bases from J, leaving 10 bases between.

The V call is TRBV6-5, the J call TRBJ2-3, with 11 bases lining up with TRBD2. V shed 7 bases, J shed 5 bases, and the junction held 2 bases outside the gene matches. Germline V gives CDR1 MNHEY, CDR2 SVGAGI. This CDR3 is built from 13 residues. The CDR3 sequence: CASMLAGGDTQYF. The CDR3 DNA sequence: TGTGCCAGCATGCTAGCGGGGGGAGATACGCAGTATTTT.

The gene calls are TRBV30 and TRBJ1-6, with D hard to call. Per germline, CDR1 GTSNPN and CDR2 SVGIG (reference sequence). The CDR3 is made up of 14 amino acids. With 4 bases removed from V and 0 bases from J, the gap between germline ends came to 7 bases. DNA for the CDR3: TGTGCCTGGACCCGCGCCTCCTATAATTCACCCCTCCACTTT. Translating gives CAWTRASYNSPLHF.

Many counts were recorded for this clone. The V gene is TRBV12-3 or TRBV12-4, the J gene TRBJ2-7, with a possible D match to TRBD2 (7 bases). Trimming took off 8 bases at V and 2 bases at J, with 13 bases between the two ends. The CDR3 is made up of 13 amino acids. The CDR3: CASGGGYAYEQYF. The CDR3 coding sequence is TGTGCCAGCGGGGGGGGCTACGCCTACGAGCAGTACTTC.

The CDR3 bases are TGTGCCAGCAAGACTAGCGGGAACGACTACGAGCAGTACTTC. Encoded protein: CASKTSGNDYEQYF. The chain is built from TRBV5-4 and TRBJ2-7; 11 bases are a match to TRBD2. The trim removed 6 bases at V and 3 bases at J, leaving 5 bases unmatched. The CDR3 sequence is 14 residues long. Germline V CDR1 and CDR2: SGHNT, YYREEE (reference sequence).

J is TRBJ1-3 and V is TRBV4-1; 8 bases fit TRBD1. Germline-derived CDR1 and CDR2 are MGHRA and YSYEKL. V lost 5 bases and J lost 4; bases outside the gene matches: 7. The CDR3 is 15 residues long. CDR3 region: CASSFQGALGNTIYF. CDR3 DNA sequence: TGCGCCAGCAGCTTCCAGGGGGCGCTAGGAAACACCATATATTTT.

This sequence joins TRBV5-1 and TRBJ2-1; 11 bases are shared with TRBD2. V was clipped by 3 bases and J by 6 bases; unmatched bases: 2. Germline assignment: CDR1 SGHRS and CDR2 YFSETQ. The CDR3 extends over 14 amino acids. CDR3 sequence reads: CASSWGTSGNEQFF. The CDR3 coding sequence is TGCGCCAGCAGCTGGGGGACTAGCGGCAATGAGCAGTTCTTC.

This clone was seen repeatedly, ten times or more. CDR3 sequence reads: CASSMRHPYEQYF. In nucleotides, the CDR3 is TGTGCCAGTAGTATGAGACACCCCTACGAGCAGTACTTC. The J gene is TRBJ2-7, the V gene TRBV19; D remains unclear. Trimming removed 3 bases from V and 2 bases from J, with 8 bases in between. The CDR3 sequence is 13 residues long. From germline, CDR1 is LNHDA and CDR2 SQIVND (reference sequence).

The CDR3 spells CAWSPTGLNTEAFF. CDR3 coding DNA: TGTGCCTGGAGCCCAACAGGGCTGAACACTGAAGCTTTCTTT. V and J are TRBV30 and TRBJ1-1, with D tentatively TRBD1 (6 bases). The germline V gene encodes CDR1 GTSNPN and CDR2 SVGIG (reference sequence). Trimming pared 3 bases from V and 0 bases from J, leaving 11 bases between. The CDR3 contains 14 residues.